A single T cell receptor beta chain is shown here with its context. Survey level was the resolution at which the v3.0 immunoSEQ assay ran. The data were produced by immunoSEQ multiplex PCR, yet TCRdb's version contains in-frame clones alone and is incomplete. The repertoire holds fewer than 25,000 clones, with around 80% as singletons. Trimming left V 1 base short and J 6 bases short, with 7 bases between. CDR1 and CDR2 from the germline V gene are SGHVS and FNYEAQ. The CDR3 runs to 12 residues. The data derive from a study of long-term antiretroviral therapy in people with HIV. The J gene is TRBJ2-7, the V gene TRBV7-6; D possibly corresponds to TRBD1 (6 bases). The sample consisted of unsorted PBMCs, taken 1.5 years after starting antiretroviral therapy. The clonotype was recovered from a man aged 25 to 40 with HIV. CDR3 sequence reads: CASSLEGGEQYF. The CDR3 nucleotides are TGTGCCAGCAGCTTAGAAGGGGGCGAGCAGTACTTC.